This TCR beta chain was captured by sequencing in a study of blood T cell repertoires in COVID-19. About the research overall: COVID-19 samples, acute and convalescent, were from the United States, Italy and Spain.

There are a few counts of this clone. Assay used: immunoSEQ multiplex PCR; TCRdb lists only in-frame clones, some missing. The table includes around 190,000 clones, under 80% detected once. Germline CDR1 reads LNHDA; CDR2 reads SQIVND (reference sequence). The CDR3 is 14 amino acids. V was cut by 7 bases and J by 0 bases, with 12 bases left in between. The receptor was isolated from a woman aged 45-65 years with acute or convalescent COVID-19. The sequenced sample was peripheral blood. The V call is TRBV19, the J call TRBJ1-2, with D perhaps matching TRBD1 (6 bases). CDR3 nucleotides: TGTGCCAGTACCGAATGGACAGCTAACTATGGCTACACCTTC. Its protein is CASTEWTANYGYTF.